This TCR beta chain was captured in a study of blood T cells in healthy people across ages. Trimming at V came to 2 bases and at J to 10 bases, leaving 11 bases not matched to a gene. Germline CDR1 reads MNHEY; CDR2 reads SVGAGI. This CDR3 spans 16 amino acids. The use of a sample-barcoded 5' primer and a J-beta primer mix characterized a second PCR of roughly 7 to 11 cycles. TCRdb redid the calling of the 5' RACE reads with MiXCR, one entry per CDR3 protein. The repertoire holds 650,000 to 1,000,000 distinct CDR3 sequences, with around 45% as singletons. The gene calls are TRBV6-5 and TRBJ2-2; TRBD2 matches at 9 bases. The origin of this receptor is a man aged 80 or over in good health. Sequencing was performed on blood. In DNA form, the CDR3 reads TGTGCCAGCAGTTACCCGGGACTAGCCGGGCCCGAGGAGCTGTTTTTT. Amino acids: CASSYPGLAGPEELFF.